This T cell receptor beta chain appears in the sequencing data of a study of monozygotic twins with inflammatory bowel disease. Study results and caveats: TCRbeta inverse Simpson diversity was decreased in IBD patients versus healthy co-twins.

Germline CDR1 is SGHTA and CDR2 is FQGNSA. The length of the CDR3 is 15 residues. Each UMI, carrying a 6-nucleotide sample barcode, came from template switching. After re-calling the 5' RACE reads, TCRdb lists one entry per CDR3 protein, DNA absent. In total, the table holds fewer than 450,000 distinct CDR3 sequences. As for this clonotype: Its specificity is not known.

This sequence joins TRBV7-2 and TRBJ2-1; as DNA is missing, the TRBD1 call by TCRdb cannot be tested. The sequenced sample was blood. This clonotype was sampled from a human donor with ulcerative colitis or Crohn's disease, or a healthy co-twin of an affected twin (not recorded which). Here the CDR3 reads CASSIGTPTYNEQFF.